The 24 T cell receptor beta chains reported below all come from one sample, sequenced in a study of fetal regulatory T cell absence and autoimmunity. Repertoires were generated with immunoSEQ multiplex PCR, while TCRdb's copy carries only in-frame clones and drops some. The sample has some 87,000 clones, 72% seen once. Sequencing input: pancreas tissue. These receptors came from a male donor with IPEX syndrome.

V is TRBV5-1 and J is TRBJ2-5; 9 bases are a match to TRBD2. This CDR3 spans 16 amino acids. V trimming: 6 bases; J trimming: 4 bases; junction bases outside the gene matches: 13. Germline V gene lookup returns CDR1 SGHRS and CDR2 YFSETQ. CDR3 residues: CASTPRGRGGRETQYF. Written as DNA, the CDR3 is TGCGCCAGCACCCCCCGGGGGCGGGGGGGCCGAGAGACCCAGTACTTC.

This clone was picked up a small number of times. The chain is built from TRBV4-1 and TRBJ1-5; D is undetermined. The CDR3 spans 13 residues. Germline CDR1 and CDR2: MGHRA and YSYEKL. V was shortened by 0 bases and J by 7 bases, with 7 bases between the two germline ends. This chain's CDR3 is CASSQDWRQPQHF. The CDR3 DNA follows: TGCGCCAGCAGCCAAGATTGGAGGCAGCCCCAGCATTTT.

The CDR3 loop is CASARVAGAVLGSYNEQFF. CDR3 DNA sequence: TGCGCCAGCGCCCGGGTGGCGGGAGCCGTCTTGGGCTCCTACAATGAGCAGTTCTTC. This sequence joins TRBV5-1 and TRBJ2-1; TRBD2 matches at 7 bases. There are 19 residues in the CDR3. Germline CDR1 SGHRS, CDR2 YFSETQ. Trimming at V came to 7 bases and at J to 0 bases, leaving 19 bases not matched to a gene.

The V gene is TRBV5-6, the J gene TRBJ1-2; D is unclear. Germline loops: CDR1 SGHDT, CDR2 YYEEEE. V lost 3 bases, J lost 7 bases, and 10 bases lay in between. CDR3 size: 12 residues. CDR3 loop: CASSYPVGGYTF. The DNA for the CDR3 is TGTGCCAGCAGCTACCCAGTCGGTGGCTACACCTTC.

Only a few counts were recorded for this clone. A read error is possible here, since a much larger clone lies one base away. The V and J genes are TRBV7-8 and TRBJ1-2; D might be TRBD1 (6 bases). Between the trimmed V and J ends, which lost 4 bases and 0 bases, there was a span of 6 bases. Germline V gene lookup returns CDR1 SGHVS and CDR2 FQNEAQ. This CDR3 spans 13 amino acids. The CDR3 nucleotides are TGTGCCAGCAGCTGGACAGCTAACTATGGCTACACCTTC. Translating gives CASSWTANYGYTF. Together with reference TRBV7-8 and TRBJ1-2, the CDR3 gives the full variable domain: GAGVSQSPRYKVAKRGQDVALRCDPISGHVSLFWYQQALGQGPEFLTYFQNEAQLDKSGLPSDRFFAERPEGSVSTLKIQRTQQEDSAVYLCASSWTANYGYTFGSGTRLTVV.

This clone appeared a few times. This chain links TRBV5-1 with TRBJ1-1; no firm D call. Germline V CDR1 and CDR2: SGHRS, YFSETQ. Trimming shortened V by 2 bases and J by 0 bases, and 2 bases separated the two germline ends. This CDR3 has 12 amino acids. The CDR3 is CASSFMNTEAFF. The CDR3 region has the DNA TGCGCCAGCAGCTTCATGAACACTGAAGCTTTCTTT.

The rearrangement uses TRBV6-1 and TRBJ1-2, with 9 bases aligning to TRBD1. The CDR3 runs to 15 residues. Germline lookup yields CDR1 MNHNS and CDR2 SASEGT. Trimming cost V 4 bases and J 4 bases; bases outside gene matches: 7. DNA for the CDR3: TGTGCCAGCAGTGCAATACAGGGGGCTGTCTATGGCTACACCTTC. As protein: CASSAIQGAVYGYTF.

The V and J genes are TRBV7-9 and TRBJ1-5, with 9 nucleotides matching TRBD1. Germline CDR1 is SEHNR and CDR2 is FQNEAQ (reference sequence). The CDR3 runs to 16 residues. V gave up 1 base and J gave up 1 base; unmatched junction bases: 2. The CDR3 spells CASSLVTGGSNQPQHF. CDR3 bases: TGTGCCAGCAGCTTAGTCACAGGGGGCAGCAATCAGCCCCAGCATTTT.

The rearrangement links TRBV27 to TRBJ2-7; D unclear. The V and J ends lost 2 bases and 2 bases respectively, with 16 bases between them. Germline CDR1 and CDR2: MNHEY and SMNVEV (reference sequence). CDR3 length equals 16 residues. For the CDR3, the DNA is TGTGCCAGCAGTTTAGATAGCCACGACTTAACCTACGAGCAGTACTTC. Translated: CASSLDSHDLTYEQYF.

The gene calls are TRBV7-2 and TRBJ2-5; the match to TRBD2 covers 7 bases. CDR3 length: 15 amino acids. V lost 3 bases and J lost 2; bases outside the gene matches: 6. Germline V gene sequence: CDR1 SGHTA, CDR2 FQGNSA. CDR3 sequence reads: CASSFRTSRQETQYF. The CDR3 bases are TGTGCCAGCAGCTTCAGGACTAGTCGGCAAGAGACCCAGTACTTC.

The J gene is TRBJ1-1, the V gene TRBV7-9, with D maybe TRBD1 (5 bases). The germline V gene has CDR1 SEHNR and CDR2 FQNEAQ (reference sequence). V was shortened by 1 base and J by 8 bases, with 20 bases between the two germline ends. CDR3 length equals 16 residues. The CDR3 DNA sequence: TGTGCCAGCAGCTTAGGAAGGACAACCGAATTCCTGGAAGCTTTCTTT. It encodes CASSLGRTTEFLEAFF.

This clone was observed a few times. The rearrangement uses TRBV5-1 and TRBJ1-2; possible D gene TRBD1, 6 bases. Deletions cut 2 bases from V and 3 bases from J, with 11 bases between. Germline assignment: CDR1 SGHRS and CDR2 YFSETQ. The CDR3 has 14 residues. DNA for the CDR3: TGCGCCAGCAGCTTACAGGGAGGGGACTATGGCTACACCTTC. Its protein is CASSLQGGDYGYTF.

The V gene is TRBV7-2, the J gene TRBJ2-7; tentative D call: TRBD2 (6 bases). CDR3 length equals 14 residues. V shed 1 base and J shed 5 bases, with 12 bases lying between them. Germline V gives CDR1 SGHTA, CDR2 FQGNSA. CDR3 region: CASSLVAGTHEQYF. The CDR3 DNA reads as TGTGCCAGCAGCTTAGTGGCGGGAACTCACGAGCAGTACTTC.

The rearrangement uses TRBV5-4 and TRBJ2-5; 9 nucleotides agree with TRBD2. V shed 5 bases, J shed 3 bases, and the junction held 8 bases outside the gene matches. CDR1 is SGHNT, CDR2 YYREEE, per germline (reference sequence). The CDR3 length is 15 residues. DNA of the CDR3: TGTGCCAGCAGTACAGCCAGCGGGGGGAAAGAGACCCAGTACTTC. Amino acids: CASSTASGGKETQYF.

The chain recombines TRBV27 with TRBJ2-5; D might be TRBD2 (6 bases). The CDR3 extends over 17 amino acids. Trimming removed 5 bases from V and 5 bases from J, with 24 bases in between. Germline CDR1 is MNHEY and CDR2 is SMNVEV (reference sequence). Here the CDR3 reads CASSPSTGRGEEETQYF. In DNA, the CDR3 is TGTGCCAGCAGTCCCTCGACTGGGCGGGGAGAGGAGGAGACCCAGTACTTC.

The rearrangement joins TRBV19 to TRBJ1-5, with 8 bases matching TRBD1. The CDR3 totals 14 residues. The V gene end was trimmed by 3 bases and the J gene end by 7 bases; junction bases not matched to a gene: 5. Germline V gene lookup returns CDR1 LNHDA and CDR2 SQIVND (reference sequence). The CDR3 here is CASSMDRVGQPQHF. The CDR3 coding sequence is TGTGCCAGTAGTATGGACAGGGTAGGACAGCCCCAGCATTTT.

The gene calls are TRBV7-2 and TRBJ2-1; D is tentatively TRBD1 or TRBD2 (5 bases each). Germline loops: CDR1 SGHTA, CDR2 FQGNSA. The CDR3 runs to 16 residues. Trimming took 6 bases from V and 7 from J, leaving 22 bases between them. The CDR3 region has the DNA TGTGCCAGCAGACTGCGCCAGGGACGAATTGGGAATGAGCAGTTCTTC. Translation gives CASRLRQGRIGNEQFF.

This chain links TRBV6-5 with TRBJ2-3, with a possible D match to TRBD2 (5 bases). The CDR3 runs 15 residues. Germline V gives CDR1 MNHEY, CDR2 SVGAGI. Trimming took 1 base from V and 1 from J, leaving 9 bases between them. The CDR3 sequence: CASSYYGDGTDTQYF. In nucleotides, the CDR3 is TGTGCCAGCAGTTACTACGGGGATGGCACAGATACGCAGTATTTT.

The chain has TRBV29-1 and TRBJ2-5; 7 positions agree with TRBD1. V gave up 4 bases and J gave up 3 bases; unmatched junction bases: 5. Per the germline V gene, CDR1 is SQVTM and CDR2 is ANQGSEA. The CDR3 length is 13 residues. CDR3 amino acids: CSVGTGLKETQYF. CDR3 sequence (DNA): TGCAGCGTTGGGACAGGTCTCAAAGAGACCCAGTACTTC.

The chain recombines TRBV5-6 with TRBJ2-7; D gene unclear. CDR3 length: 13 amino acids. Germline V gene data show CDR1 as SGHDT and CDR2 as YYEEEE. V lost 0 bases, J lost 3 bases, and 7 bases lay in between. The CDR3 region is CASSLAVGYEQYF. CDR3 DNA sequence: TGTGCCAGCAGCTTGGCCGTTGGCTACGAGCAGTACTTC.

J is TRBJ2-5 and V is TRBV15; tentatively, D is TRBD2 (6 bases). The germline V and J ends were trimmed by 0 bases and 4 bases, with 12 bases remaining between them. The CDR3 totals 15 residues. Germline V gene lookup returns CDR1 LNHNV and CDR2 YYDKDF (reference sequence). The CDR3: CATSRDGFSGETQYF. CDR3 nucleotides: TGTGCCACCAGCAGAGATGGTTTTAGCGGAGAGACCCAGTACTTC.

The chain combines TRBV5-1 with TRBJ1-3; the D is unclear. Between the trimmed V and J ends, which lost 2 bases and 2 bases, there was a span of 11 bases. Germline lookup yields CDR1 SGHRS and CDR2 YFSETQ. This CDR3 contains 15 residues. CDR3 sequence (DNA): TGCGCCAGCAGCTTTTCATTTACCCCTGGAAACACCATATATTTT. It codes for CASSFSFTPGNTIYF.

The chain couples TRBV29-1 to TRBJ1-2, with 7 bases identical to TRBD1. V lost 7 bases and J lost 4; bases outside the gene matches: 6. The CDR3 totals 12 residues. Germline-derived CDR1 and CDR2 are SQVTM and ANQGSEA. In DNA, the CDR3 is TGCAGCGGAGAAGCAGGGGGCTATGGCTACACCTTC. The encoded protein is CSGEAGGYGYTF.

The chain uses TRBV7-2 and TRBJ2-3, with 13 bases fitting TRBD2. Germline assignment: CDR1 SGHTA and CDR2 FQGNSA. This CDR3 spans 15 amino acids. The trim removed 5 bases at V and 4 bases at J, leaving 3 bases unmatched. DNA of the CDR3: TGTGCCAGCAGCGCGGGACTAGCGGGATCAGATACGCAGTATTTT. This codes for CASSAGLAGSDTQYF. Together with reference TRBV7-2 and TRBJ2-3, the CDR3 gives the full variable domain: GAGVSQSPSNKVTEKGKDVELRCDPISGHTALYWYRQSLGQGLEFLIYFQGNSAPDKSGLPSDRFSAERTGGSVSTLTIQRTQQEDSAVYLCASSAGLAGSDTQYFGPGTRLTVL.